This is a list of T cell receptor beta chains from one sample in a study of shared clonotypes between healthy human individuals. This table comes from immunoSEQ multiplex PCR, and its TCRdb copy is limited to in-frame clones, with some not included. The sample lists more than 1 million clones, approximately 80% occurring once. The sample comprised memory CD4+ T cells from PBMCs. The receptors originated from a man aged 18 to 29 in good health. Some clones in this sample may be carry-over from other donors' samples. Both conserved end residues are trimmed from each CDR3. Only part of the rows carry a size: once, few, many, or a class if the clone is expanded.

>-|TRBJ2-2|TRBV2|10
ASSEPHGELF
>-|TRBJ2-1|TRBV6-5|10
ATTGTGGEQF
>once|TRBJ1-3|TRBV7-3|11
ASSNGRSGTIY
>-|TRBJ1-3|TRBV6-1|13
ASSFDTSSGNTIY
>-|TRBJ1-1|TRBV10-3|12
AISGDRGNTEAF
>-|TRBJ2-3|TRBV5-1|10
ASSLVVDTQY
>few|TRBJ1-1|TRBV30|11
AWSVRLNTEAF
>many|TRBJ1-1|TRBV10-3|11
APSGPESGGAF
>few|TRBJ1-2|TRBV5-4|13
ASSRGRGQNYGYT
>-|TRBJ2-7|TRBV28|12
ASSPVWDSYEQY
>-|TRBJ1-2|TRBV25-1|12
ASSLSGTGPSYT
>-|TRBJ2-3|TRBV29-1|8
SSLTDTQY
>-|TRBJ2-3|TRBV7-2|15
ASSPGTSGRPLDTQY
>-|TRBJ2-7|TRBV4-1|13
ASSQVPTDSYEQY
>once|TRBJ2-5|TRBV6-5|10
ASSSAEETQY
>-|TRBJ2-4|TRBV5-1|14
ASSPGTSGRRNIQY
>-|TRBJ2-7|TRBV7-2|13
ASREGALSPYEQY
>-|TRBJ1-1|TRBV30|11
AWSVQIGTEAF
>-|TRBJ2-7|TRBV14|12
ASSQPGLSYEQY
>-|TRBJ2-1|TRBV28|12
ASSPEIRVRGQF
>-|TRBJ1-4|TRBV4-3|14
ASSQDISSRNEKLF
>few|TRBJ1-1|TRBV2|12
ASSEDRGINRAF
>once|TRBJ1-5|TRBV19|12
ASSIRSSNQPQH
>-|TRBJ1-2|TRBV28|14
ASGRGGTEGIYGYT
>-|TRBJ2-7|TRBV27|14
ASSFLTSGRSYEQY
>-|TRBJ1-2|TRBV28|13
ASSLYRGGGVGYT
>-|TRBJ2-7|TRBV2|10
ASAATSYEQY
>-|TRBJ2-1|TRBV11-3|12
ASSLGGRNNEQF
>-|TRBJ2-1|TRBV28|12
ASTLSTLGNEQF
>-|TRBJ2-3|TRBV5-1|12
ASSLRQGGDTQY
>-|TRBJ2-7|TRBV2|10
ASRVVLYEQY
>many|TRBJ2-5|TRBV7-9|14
ASSLGLSGTQETQY
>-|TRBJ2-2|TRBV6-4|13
ASSERRGSAGELF
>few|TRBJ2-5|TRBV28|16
ASSLDQRTWEVQETQY
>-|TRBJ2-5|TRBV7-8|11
ASSQDSGGTQY
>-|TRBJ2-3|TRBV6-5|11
ASTVPSTDTQY
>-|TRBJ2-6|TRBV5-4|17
ASSLGTQALTSGANVLT
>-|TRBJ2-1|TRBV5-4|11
ASSLEPSNEQF
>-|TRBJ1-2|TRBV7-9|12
ASSLGSQTYGYT
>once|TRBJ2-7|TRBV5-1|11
ASKETGGYEQY
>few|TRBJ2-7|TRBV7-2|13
ASSHPTAGDLEQY
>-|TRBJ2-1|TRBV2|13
ASSGRGLAGTEQF
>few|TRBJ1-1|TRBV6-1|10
ASSELWPGAF
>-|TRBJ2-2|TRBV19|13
ASIPGGANTGELF
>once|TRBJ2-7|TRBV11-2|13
ASSLGRPAASEQY
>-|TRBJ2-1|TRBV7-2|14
ASSPRLAGGGNEQF
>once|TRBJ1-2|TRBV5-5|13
ASSLGTGAGYGYT
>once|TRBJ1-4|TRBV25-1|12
ASSTGLTNEKLF
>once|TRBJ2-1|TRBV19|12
ASRTSGRRDEQF
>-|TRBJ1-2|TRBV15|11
ATQRQGNYGYT
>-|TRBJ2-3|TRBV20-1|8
SAGTDTQY
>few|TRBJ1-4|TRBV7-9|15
ASSLADSGGTNEKLF
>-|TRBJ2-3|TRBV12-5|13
ASGFTGLEPDTQY
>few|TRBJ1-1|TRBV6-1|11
ASTHHGGTEAF
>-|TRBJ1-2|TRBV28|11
ASRGTGRHGYT
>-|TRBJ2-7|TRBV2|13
ASAPTSHIPYEQY
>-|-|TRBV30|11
AWSSGGGFEQY
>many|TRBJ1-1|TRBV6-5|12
ASSYAQMGTEAF